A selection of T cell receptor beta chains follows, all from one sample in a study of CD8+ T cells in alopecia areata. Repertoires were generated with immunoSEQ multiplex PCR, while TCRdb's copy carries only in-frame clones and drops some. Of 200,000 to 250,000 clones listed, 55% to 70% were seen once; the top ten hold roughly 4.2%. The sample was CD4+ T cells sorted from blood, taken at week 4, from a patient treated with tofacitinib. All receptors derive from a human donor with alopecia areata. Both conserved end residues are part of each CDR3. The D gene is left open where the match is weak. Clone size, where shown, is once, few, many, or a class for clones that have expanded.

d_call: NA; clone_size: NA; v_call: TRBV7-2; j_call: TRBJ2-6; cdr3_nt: TGTGCCAGCAGCCGACGGAACTCTGGGGCCAACGTCCTGACTTTC; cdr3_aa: CASSRRNSGANVLTF
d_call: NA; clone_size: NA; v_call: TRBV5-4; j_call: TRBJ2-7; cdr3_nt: TGTGCCAGCAGCCTGAAGCAGGCTCTGAGCCACGAGCAGTACTTC; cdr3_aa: CASSLKQALSHEQYF
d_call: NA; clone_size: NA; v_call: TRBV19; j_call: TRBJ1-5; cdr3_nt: TGTGCCAGTAGTGCAGGGGCTATTAGCAATCAGCCCCAGCATTTT; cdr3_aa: CASSAGAISNQPQHF
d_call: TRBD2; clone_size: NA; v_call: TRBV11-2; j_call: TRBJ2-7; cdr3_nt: TGTGCCTCATCGGGCGGACTAGCGGGGTGGCAGTACTTC; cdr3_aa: CASSGGLAGWQYF
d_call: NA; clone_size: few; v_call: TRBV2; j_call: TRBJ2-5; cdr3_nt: TGTGCCAGCAGTCTGGGGGAGACCCAGTACTTC; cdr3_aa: CASSLGETQYF
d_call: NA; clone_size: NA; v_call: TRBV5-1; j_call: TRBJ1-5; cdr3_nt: TGCGCCAGCAGCCCCGACGGTACTGTGAGGCAGCCCCAGCATTTT; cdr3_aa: CASSPDGTVRQPQHF
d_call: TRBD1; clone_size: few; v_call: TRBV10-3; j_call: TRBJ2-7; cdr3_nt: TGTGCCATCAGGGGGACAGGGGTCCCCTACGAGCAGTACTTC; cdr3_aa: CAIRGTGVPYEQYF
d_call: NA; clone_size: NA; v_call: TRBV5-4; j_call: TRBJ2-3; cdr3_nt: TGTGCCAGCAGCAACGAAGCCCGGGCCGGGACTGCGCAGTATTTT; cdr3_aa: CASSNEARAGTAQYF
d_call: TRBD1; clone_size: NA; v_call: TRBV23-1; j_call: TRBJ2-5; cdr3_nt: TGCGCCAGCAGTCAATCCTCCAGACAGGGGAGACAAGAGACCCAGTACTTC; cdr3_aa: CASSQSSRQGRQETQYF
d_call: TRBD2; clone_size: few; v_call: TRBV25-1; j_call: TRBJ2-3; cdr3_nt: TGTGCCAGCAGTGAACGTAGCGGGGGATTCACAGATACGCAGTATTTT; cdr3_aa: CASSERSGGFTDTQYF
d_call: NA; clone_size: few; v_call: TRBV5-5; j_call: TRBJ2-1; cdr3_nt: TGTGCCAGCAGCTTGGCCGGCCCATACAATGAGCAGTTCTTC; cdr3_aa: CASSLAGPYNEQFF
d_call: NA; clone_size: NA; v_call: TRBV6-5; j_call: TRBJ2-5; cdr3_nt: TGTGCCAGCAGCCAGACTCCAGCGGCCCAGTACTTC; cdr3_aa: CASSQTPAAQYF
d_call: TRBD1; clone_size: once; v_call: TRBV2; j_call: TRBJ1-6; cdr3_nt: TGTGCCAGCAATATGGCAGGGGGGAATTCACCCCTCCACTTT; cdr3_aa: CASNMAGGNSPLHF
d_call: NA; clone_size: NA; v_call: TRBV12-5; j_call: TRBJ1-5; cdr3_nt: TGTGCTAGTGGTTTGGGGGACAGCAATCAGCCCCAGCATTTT; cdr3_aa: CASGLGDSNQPQHF
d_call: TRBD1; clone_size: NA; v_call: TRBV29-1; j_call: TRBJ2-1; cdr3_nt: TGCAGCGCCCACAGGGGTTCCTACAATGAGCAGTTCTTC; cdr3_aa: CSAHRGSYNEQFF
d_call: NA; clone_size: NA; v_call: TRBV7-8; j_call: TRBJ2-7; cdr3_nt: TGTGCCAGCAGCTTAGAGGCGGCGACACCAAGTTACGGAGAGCAGTACTTC; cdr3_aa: CASSLEAATPSYGEQYF
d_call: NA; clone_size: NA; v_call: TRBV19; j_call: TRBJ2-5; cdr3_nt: TGTGCCAGTAGCGCCCAGTCCACCCAGTACTTC; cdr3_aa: CASSAQSTQYF
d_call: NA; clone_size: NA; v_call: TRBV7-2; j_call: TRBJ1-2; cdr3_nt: TGTGCCAGCAGCGGGACACCAGGTCTTGGTGGCTACACCTTC; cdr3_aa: CASSGTPGLGGYTF
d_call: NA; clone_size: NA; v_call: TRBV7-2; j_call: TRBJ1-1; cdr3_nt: TGTGCCAGCAGCGTAACCAGGGGAACTGAAGCTTTCTTT; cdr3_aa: CASSVTRGTEAFF
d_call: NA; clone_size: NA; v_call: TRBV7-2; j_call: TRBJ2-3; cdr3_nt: TGTGCCAGCAGCCCCACAGCGGCGACAGATACGCAGTATTTT; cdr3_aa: CASSPTAATDTQYF
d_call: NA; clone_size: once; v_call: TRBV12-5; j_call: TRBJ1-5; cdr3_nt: TGTGCTAGTGGTTTATACAGCCAGCCCCAGCATTTT; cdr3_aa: CASGLYSQPQHF
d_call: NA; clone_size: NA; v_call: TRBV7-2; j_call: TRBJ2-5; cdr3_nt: TGTGCCAGCAGCGCTCTAGGAGGGCAAGAGACCCAGTACTTC; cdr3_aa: CASSALGGQETQYF
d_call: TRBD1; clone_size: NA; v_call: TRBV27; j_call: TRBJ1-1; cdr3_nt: TGTGCCAGCAGGATAACAGGGGGCCGGACTGAAGCTTTCTTT; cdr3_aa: CASRITGGRTEAFF
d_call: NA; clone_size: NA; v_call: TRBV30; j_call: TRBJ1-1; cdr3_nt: TGTGCCTGGAGTATAAATCCGGGACAAGAAGCTTTCTTT; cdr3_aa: CAWSINPGQEAFF
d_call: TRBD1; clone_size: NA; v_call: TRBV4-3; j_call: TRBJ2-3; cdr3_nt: TGCGCCAGCAGCCCGACAGGGGCCACAGATACGCAGTATTTT; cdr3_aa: CASSPTGATDTQYF
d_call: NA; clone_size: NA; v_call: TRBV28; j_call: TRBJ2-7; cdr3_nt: TGTGCCAGCAGGCCCCGAGGGTACGAGCAGTACTTC; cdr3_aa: CASRPRGYEQYF
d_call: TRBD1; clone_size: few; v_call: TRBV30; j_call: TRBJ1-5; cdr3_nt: TGTGCCTGGTCTGAGGGGACAGAACATCAGCCCCAGCATTTT; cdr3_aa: CAWSEGTEHQPQHF
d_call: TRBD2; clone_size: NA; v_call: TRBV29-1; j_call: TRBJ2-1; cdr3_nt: TGCAGCGTTGAAGTGCTTCCTAGCGGGTCCTACAATGAGCACTTCTTC; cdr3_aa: CSVEVLPSGSYNEHFF
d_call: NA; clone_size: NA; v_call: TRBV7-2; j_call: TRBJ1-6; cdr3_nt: TGTGCCAGCAGCTACAGGGAATCACCCCTCCACTTT; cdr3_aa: CASSYRESPLHF
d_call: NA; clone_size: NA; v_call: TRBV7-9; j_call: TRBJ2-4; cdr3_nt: TGTGCCAGCAGCGATCAGGGAGGAGGTATTCAGTACTTC; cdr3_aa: CASSDQGGGIQYF
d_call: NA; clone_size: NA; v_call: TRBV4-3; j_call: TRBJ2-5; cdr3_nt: TGCGCCAGCAGCCAAGTGCGAGGGCGTGGGGAGACCCAGTACTTC; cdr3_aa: CASSQVRGRGETQYF
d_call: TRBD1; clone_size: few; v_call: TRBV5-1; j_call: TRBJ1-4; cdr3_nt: TGCGCCAGCAGCTTACAGGGGGCAACTAATGAAAAACTGTTTTTT; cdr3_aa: CASSLQGATNEKLFF
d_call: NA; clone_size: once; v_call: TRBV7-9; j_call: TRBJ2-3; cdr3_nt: TGTGCCAGCAGCACAGATACGCAGTATTTT; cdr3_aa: CASSTDTQYF
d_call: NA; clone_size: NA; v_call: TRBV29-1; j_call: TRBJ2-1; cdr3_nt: TGCAGCCTCCGAGGGGGGGGACCCTACAATGAGCAGTTCTTC; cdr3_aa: CSLRGGGPYNEQFF
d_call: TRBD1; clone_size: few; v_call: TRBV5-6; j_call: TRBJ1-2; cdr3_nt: TGTGCCAGCACCCTAGACAGGGATTATGGCTACACCTTC; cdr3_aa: CASTLDRDYGYTF
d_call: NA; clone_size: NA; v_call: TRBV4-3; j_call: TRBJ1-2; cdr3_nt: TGCGCCAGCAGCCAAGATCTCGGGGCATATGGCTACACCTTC; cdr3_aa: CASSQDLGAYGYTF
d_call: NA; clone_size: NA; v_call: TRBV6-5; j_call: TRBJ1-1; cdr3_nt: TGTGCCAGCAGTTACGGATCTGAAGCTTTCTTT; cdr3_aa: CASSYGSEAFF
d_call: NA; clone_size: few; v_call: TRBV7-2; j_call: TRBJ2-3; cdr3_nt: TGTGCCGGGAGGGGGTCGAGCACAGATACGCAGTATTTT; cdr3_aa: CAGRGSSTDTQYF
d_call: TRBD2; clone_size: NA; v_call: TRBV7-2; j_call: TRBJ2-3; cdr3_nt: TGTGCCAGCAGCTTAGACTTGCGGGGGGGCAGGGCAGATACGCAGTATTTT; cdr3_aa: CASSLDLRGGRADTQYF
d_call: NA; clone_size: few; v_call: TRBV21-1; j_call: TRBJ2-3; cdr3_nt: TGTGCCAGCTATCGTTCCCACACCGATACGCAGTATTTT; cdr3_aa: CASYRSHTDTQYF
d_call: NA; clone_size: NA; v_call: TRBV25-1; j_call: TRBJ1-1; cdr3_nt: TGTGCCAGCAGCCCTCCGGGACGGTCGAACACTGAAGCTTTCTTT; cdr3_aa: CASSPPGRSNTEAFF
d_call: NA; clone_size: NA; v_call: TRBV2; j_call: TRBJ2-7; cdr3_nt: TGTGCCAGCACTCAGGATTCCTACGAGCAGTACTTC; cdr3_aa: CASTQDSYEQYF
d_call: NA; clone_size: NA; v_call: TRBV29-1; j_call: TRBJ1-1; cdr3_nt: TGCAGCGTTGAAGATGAGGTGTTAGGACCCGAAGCTTTCTTT; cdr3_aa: CSVEDEVLGPEAFF
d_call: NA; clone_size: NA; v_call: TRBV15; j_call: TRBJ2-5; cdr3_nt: TGTGCCACCAGCAGCCCCAGGGGCAGGGGCCGGGAGACCCAGTACTTC; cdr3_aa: CATSSPRGRGRETQYF
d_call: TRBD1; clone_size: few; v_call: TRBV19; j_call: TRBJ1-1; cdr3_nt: TGTGCCAGTAGTATAACAGGGGGGAACACTGAAGCTTTCTTT; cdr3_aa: CASSITGGNTEAFF
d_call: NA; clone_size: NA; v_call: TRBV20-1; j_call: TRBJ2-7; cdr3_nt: TGCAGTGCTGCGACCACCTACGAGCAGTACTTC; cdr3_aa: CSAATTYEQYF
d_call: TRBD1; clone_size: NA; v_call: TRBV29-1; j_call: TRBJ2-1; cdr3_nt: TGCAGCGTTGTCGAGACAGGGTCCTACAATGAGCAGTTCTTC; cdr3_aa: CSVVETGSYNEQFF
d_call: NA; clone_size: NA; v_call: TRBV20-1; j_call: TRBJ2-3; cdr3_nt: TGCAGTGCTTCCAGGCAAGGTCCGCAGTATTTT; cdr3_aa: CSASRQGPQYF
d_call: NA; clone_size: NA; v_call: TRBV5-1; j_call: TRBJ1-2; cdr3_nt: TGCGCCAGCAGCTTGACAGAGTTGTATGGCTACACCTTC; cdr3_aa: CASSLTELYGYTF
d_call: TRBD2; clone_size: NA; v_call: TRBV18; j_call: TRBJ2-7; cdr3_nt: TGTGCCAGCTCACCCAGCGGGGGCTACGAGCAGTACTTC; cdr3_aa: CASSPSGGYEQYF
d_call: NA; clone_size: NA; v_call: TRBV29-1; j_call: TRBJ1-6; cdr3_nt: TGCAGCGTCAAGACCGGGACGGGAAATTCACCCCTCCACTTT; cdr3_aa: CSVKTGTGNSPLHF
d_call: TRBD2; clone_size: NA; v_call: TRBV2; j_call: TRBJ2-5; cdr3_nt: TGTGCCAGCAGTGGGACTAGCGGGGTCGAGACCCAGTACTTC; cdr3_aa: CASSGTSGVETQYF
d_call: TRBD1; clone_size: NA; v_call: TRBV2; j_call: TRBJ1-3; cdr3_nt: TGTGCCAGCAGCTATGACAGGGGGTCTGGAAACACCATATATTTT; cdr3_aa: CASSYDRGSGNTIYF